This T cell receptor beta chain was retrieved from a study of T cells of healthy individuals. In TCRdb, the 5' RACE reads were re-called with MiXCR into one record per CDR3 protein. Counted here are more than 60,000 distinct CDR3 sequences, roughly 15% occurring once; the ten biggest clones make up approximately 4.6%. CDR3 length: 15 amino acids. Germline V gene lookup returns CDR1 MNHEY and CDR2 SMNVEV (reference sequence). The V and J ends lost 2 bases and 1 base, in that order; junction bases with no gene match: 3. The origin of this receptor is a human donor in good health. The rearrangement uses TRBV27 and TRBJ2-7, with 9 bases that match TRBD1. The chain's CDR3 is CASSLIQGASYEQYF. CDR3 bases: TGTGCCAGCAGTTTAATACAGGGGGCTTCCTACGAGCAGTACTTC.